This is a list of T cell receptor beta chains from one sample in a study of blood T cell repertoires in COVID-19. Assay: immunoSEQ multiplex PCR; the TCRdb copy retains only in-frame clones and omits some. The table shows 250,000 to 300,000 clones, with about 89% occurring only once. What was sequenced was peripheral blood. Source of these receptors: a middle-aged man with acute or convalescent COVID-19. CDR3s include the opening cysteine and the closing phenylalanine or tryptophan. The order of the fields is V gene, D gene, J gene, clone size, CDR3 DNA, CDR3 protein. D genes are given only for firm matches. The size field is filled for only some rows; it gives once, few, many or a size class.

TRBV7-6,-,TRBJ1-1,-,TGTGCCAGCAGCTTTCTGAGGAACACTGAAGCTTTCTTT,CASSFLRNTEAFF
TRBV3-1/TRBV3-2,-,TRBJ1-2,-,TGTGCCAGCAGCCAAGTTGGGGAGCACTATGGCTACACCTTC,CASSQVGEHYGYTF
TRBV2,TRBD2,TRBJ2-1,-,TGTGCCAGCAGTGATTTTAGCGGGGGGGCCAATGGGGTCTTC,CASSDFSGGANGVF
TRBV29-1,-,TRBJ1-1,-,TGCAGCGTGTACAGGAACACTGAAGCTTTCTTT,CSVYRNTEAFF
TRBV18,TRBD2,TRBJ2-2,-,TGTGCCAGCTCCCCCGCCCAAGCGGGGGTACACACCGGGGAGCTGTTTTTT,CASSPAQAGVHTGELFF
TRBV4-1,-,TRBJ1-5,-,TGCGCCAGCAGCCAAGATTTGCAGGCCTATCAGCCCCAGCATTTT,CASSQDLQAYQPQHF
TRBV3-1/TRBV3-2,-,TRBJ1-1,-,TGTGCCAGCAGCCAAGAGGAAAGCAGGGAAGCTTTCTTT,CASSQEESREAFF
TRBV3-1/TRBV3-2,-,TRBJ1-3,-,TGTGCCAGCAGTCACTCTGGAAACACCATATATTTT,CASSHSGNTIYF
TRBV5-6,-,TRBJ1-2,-,TGTGCCAGCAGGTTTAGGGAGCCGTGGGTTTTCTATGGCTACACCTTC,CASRFREPWVFYGYTF
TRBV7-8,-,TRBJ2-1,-,TGTGCCAGCAGCTTAGGTTGGGTAGCTGGAAATGAGCAGTTCTTC,CASSLGWVAGNEQFF
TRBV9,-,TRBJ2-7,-,TGTGCCAGCAGCGCCCGGGACAAATTCTCCTACGAGCAGTACTTC,CASSARDKFSYEQYF
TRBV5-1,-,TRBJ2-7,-,TGCGCCAGCAGCCCCATAAACACCCTCTCCTACGAGCAGTACTTC,CASSPINTLSYEQYF
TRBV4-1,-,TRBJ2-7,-,TGCGCCAGCAGCCAATGGAGCGGAGCCTACGAGCAGTACTTC,CASSQWSGAYEQYF
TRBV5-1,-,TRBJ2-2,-,TGCGCCAGCGGGAGAGGAGGGACTGCCACCGGGGAGCTGTTTTTT,CASGRGGTATGELFF
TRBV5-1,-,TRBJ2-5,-,TGCGCCAGCAGCTTGGGGTCAGCGCAAGAGACCCAGTACTTC,CASSLGSAQETQYF
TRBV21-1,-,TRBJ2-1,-,TGTGCCAGCAGCGTCCGGACAGGGGACGAGCAGTTCTTC,CASSVRTGDEQFF
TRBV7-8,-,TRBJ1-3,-,TGTGCCAGCAGCTTAGCCCAGGGGTCGGGAAACACCATATATTTT,CASSLAQGSGNTIYF
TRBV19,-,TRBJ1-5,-,TGTGCCAGCTGTGATAGGGGATATAGCAATCAGCCCCAGCATTTT,CASCDRGYSNQPQHF
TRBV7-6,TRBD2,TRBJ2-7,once,TGTGCCAGCAGTCCAGTTCGGGGGGGTTCCTACGAGCAGTACTTC,CASSPVRGGSYEQYF
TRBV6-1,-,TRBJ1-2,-,TGTGCCAGCAGTGACAGGGCTTACGGCTACACCTTC,CASSDRAYGYTF
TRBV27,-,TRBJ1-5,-,TGTGCCAGCAGCCCCTTAGTGCCCTCTGGCAATCAGCCCCAGCATTTT,CASSPLVPSGNQPQHF
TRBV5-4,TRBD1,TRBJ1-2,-,TGTGCCAGCAGCTCCCGACAGGGACCCAACTATGGCTACACCTTC,CASSSRQGPNYGYTF
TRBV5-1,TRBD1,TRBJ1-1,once,TGCGCCAGCAGCTTACTACAGGGGAGCACTGAAGCTTTCTTT,CASSLLQGSTEAFF
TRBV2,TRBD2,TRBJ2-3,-,TGTGCCAGCAGTTCGACTAGCGGGGGCACAGATACGCAGTATTTT,CASSSTSGGTDTQYF
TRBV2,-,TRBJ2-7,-,TGTGCCAGCAGTGAACTGGGGAGGGAGCAGTACTTC,CASSELGREQYF
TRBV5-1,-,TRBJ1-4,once,TGCGCCAGCAGCTTGGGACTTGCAGAGGGTGAAAAACTGTTTTTT,CASSLGLAEGEKLFF
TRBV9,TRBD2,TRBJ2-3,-,TGTGCCAGCAGCGTAGGGGGTAGCGGGGAGATCACAGATACGCAGTATTTT,CASSVGGSGEITDTQYF
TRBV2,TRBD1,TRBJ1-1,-,TGTGCCAGCAGGGATTCAGGGGGAACTGAAGCTTTCTTT,CASRDSGGTEAFF
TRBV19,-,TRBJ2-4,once,TGTGCCAGTAGTAAGGAGGACCTAGCCAAAAACATTCAGTACTTC,CASSKEDLAKNIQYF
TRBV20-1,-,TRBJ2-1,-,TGCAGTGCTAGTAGCAGGCACTACAATGAGCAGTTCTTC,CSASSRHYNEQFF
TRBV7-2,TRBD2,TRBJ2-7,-,TGTGCCAGCAGCTTAGAGGCTAGCGGGATCTACGAGCAGTACTTC,CASSLEASGIYEQYF
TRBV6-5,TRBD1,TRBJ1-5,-,TGTGCCAGCGGCAGGGGGCGGGATCAGCCCCAGCATTTT,CASGRGRDQPQHF
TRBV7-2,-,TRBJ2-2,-,TGTGCCAGCAGCCTCGGGATGAGGGCGAACACCGGGGAGCTGTTTTTT,CASSLGMRANTGELFF
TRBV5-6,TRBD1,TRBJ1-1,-,TGTGCCAGCAGCGCGGGGACAGGGGGCACTGAAGCTTTCTTT,CASSAGTGGTEAFF
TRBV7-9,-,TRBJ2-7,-,TGTGCCAGCAGCTTGTCTCTCCCCCACGAGCAGTACTTC,CASSLSLPHEQYF
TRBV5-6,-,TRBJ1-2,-,TGTGCCAGCAGCCGGAGCGGGCCCCTTTTAGTCTATGGCTACACCTTC,CASSRSGPLLVYGYTF
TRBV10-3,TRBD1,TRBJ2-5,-,TGTGCCATCAGTGAGAGGGCAGGGGGCAGGGAGACCCAGTACTTC,CAISERAGGRETQYF